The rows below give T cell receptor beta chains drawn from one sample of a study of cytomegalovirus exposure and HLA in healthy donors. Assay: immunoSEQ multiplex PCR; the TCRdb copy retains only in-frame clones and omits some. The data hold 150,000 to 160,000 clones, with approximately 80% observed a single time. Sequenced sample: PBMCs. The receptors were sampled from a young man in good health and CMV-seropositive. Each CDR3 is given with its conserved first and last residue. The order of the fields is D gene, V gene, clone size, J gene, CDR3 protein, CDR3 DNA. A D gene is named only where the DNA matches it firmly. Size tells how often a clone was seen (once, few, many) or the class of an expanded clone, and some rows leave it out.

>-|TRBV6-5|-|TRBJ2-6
CASSIDRTGANVLTF
TGTGCCAGCAGTATAGACAGGACTGGGGCCAACGTCCTGACTTTC
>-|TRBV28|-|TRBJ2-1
CASSSAGLLQRGKQFF
TGTGCCAGCTCTAGCGCGGGACTCCTACAACGGGGAAAGCAGTTCTTC
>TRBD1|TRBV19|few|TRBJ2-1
CASSMQGAPYNEQFF
TGTGCCAGTAGTATGCAGGGGGCGCCCTACAATGAGCAGTTCTTC
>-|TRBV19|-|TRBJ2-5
CASSMGWGRTQETQYF
TGTGCCAGTAGTATGGGCTGGGGGAGGACCCAAGAGACCCAGTACTTC
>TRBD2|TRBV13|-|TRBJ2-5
CASSLAGLAGTETQYF
TGTGCCAGCAGCTTAGCTGGACTAGCGGGAACGGAGACCCAGTACTTC
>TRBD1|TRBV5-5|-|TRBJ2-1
CASSLTLTGGADNEQFF
TGTGCCAGCAGCTTAACTCTGACAGGGGGCGCGGACAATGAGCAGTTCTTC
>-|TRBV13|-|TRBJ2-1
CASSSDSHNEQFF
TGTGCCAGCAGCTCGGACTCACACAATGAGCAGTTCTTC
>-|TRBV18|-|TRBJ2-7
CASSLQGGNEQYF
TGTGCCAGCTCACTTCAAGGGGGTAACGAGCAGTACTTC
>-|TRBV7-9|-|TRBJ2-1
CASSPKGPPLTNEQFF
TGTGCCAGCAGCCCCAAGGGGCCACCTCTGACCAATGAGCAGTTCTTC
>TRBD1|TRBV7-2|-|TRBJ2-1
CASSPPGQNSYNEQFF
TGTGCCAGCAGCCCCCCGGGACAGAATTCCTACAATGAGCAGTTCTTC
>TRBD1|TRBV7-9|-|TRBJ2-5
CASSPNRGTETQYF
TGTGCCAGCAGCCCCAACAGGGGGACGGAGACCCAGTACTTC
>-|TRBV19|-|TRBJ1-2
CASTGWDYGYTF
TGTGCCAGTACGGGGTGGGACTATGGCTACACCTTC
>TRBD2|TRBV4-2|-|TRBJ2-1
CASSYQGTSGVYNEQFF
TGTGCCAGCAGCTACCAGGGAACTAGCGGGGTATACAATGAGCAGTTCTTC
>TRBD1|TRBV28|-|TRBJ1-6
CASRSRDRINSPLHF
TGTGCCAGCAGGTCCCGGGACAGAATCAATTCACCCCTCCACTTT
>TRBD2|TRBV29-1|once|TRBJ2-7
CSVRTSEGGYEQYF
TGCAGCGTCCGGACTAGCGAGGGGGGTTACGAGCAGTACTTC
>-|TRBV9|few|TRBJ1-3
CASSVGGGSSGNTIYF
TGTGCCAGCAGCGTAGGTGGAGGGAGCTCTGGAAACACCATATATTTT